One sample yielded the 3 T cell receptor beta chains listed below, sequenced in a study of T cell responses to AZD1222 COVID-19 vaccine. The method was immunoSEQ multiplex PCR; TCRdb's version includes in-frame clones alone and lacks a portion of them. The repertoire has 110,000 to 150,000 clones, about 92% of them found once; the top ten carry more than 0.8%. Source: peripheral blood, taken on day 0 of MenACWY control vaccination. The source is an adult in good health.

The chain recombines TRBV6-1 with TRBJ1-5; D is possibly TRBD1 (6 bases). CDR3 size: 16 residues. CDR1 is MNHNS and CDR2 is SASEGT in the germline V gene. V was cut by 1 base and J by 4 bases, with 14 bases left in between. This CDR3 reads CASSEVVGQTNQPQHF. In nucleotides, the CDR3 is TGTGCCAGCAGTGAAGTCGTTGGACAGACGAATCAGCCCCAGCATTTT.

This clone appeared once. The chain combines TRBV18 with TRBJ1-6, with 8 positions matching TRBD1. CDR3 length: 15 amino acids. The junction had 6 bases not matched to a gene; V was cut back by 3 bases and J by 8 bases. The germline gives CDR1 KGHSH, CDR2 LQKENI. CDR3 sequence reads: CASSPWDRIDSPLHF. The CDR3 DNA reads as TGTGCCAGCTCACCGTGGGACAGGATAGATTCACCCCTCCACTTT. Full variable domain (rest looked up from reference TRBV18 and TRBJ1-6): NAGVMQNPRHLVRRRGQEARLRCSPMKGHSHVYWYRQLPEEGLKFMVYLQKENIIDESGMPKERFSAEFPKEGPSILRIQQVVRGDSAAYFCASSPWDRIDSPLHFGNGTRLTVT.

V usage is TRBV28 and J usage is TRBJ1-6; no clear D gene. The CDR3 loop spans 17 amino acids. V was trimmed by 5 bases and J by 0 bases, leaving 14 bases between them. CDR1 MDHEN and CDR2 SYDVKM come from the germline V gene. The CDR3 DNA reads TGTGCCAGCAGTCAAGAGGACCGACCCTCCTATAATTCACCCCTCCACTTT. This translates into CASSQEDRPSYNSPLHF.